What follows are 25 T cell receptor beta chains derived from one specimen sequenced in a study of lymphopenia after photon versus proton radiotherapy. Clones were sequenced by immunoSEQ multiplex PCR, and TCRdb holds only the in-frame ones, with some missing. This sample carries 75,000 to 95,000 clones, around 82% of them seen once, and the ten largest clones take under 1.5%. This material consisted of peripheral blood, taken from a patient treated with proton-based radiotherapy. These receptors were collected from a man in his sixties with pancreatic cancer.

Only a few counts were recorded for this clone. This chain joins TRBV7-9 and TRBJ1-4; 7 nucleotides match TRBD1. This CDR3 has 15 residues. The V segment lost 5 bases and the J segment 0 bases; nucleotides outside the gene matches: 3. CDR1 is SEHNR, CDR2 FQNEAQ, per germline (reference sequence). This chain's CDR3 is CASSAQGATNEKLFF. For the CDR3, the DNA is TGTGCCAGCAGCGCTCAGGGGGCAACTAATGAAAAACTGTTTTTT. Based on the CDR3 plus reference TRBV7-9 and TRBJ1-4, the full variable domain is DTGVSQNPRHKITKRGQNVTFRCDPISEHNRLYWYRQTLGQGPEFLTYFQNEAQLEKSRLLSDRFSAERPKGSFSTLEIQRTEQGDSAMYLCASSAQGATNEKLFFGSGTQLSVL.

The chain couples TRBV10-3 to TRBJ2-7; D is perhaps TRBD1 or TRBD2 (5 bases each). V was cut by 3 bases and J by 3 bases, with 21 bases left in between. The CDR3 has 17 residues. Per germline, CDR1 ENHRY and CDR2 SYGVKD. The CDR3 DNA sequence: TGTGCCATCAGTGACTTTGGGACGGCAAGACGTTACTACGAGCAGTACTTC. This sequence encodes CAISDFGTARRYYEQYF.

Here the CDR3 DNA reads TGTGCCAGCAGTGCCCGGGACAGGGGGCTCTATGACTATGGCTACACCTTC. Protein sequence: CASSARDRGLYDYGYTF. The V gene is TRBV25-1, the J gene TRBJ1-2, with 12 bases aligning to TRBD1. Germline CDR1 is MGHDK and CDR2 is SYGVNS. V was pared by 4 bases and J by 3 bases, with 9 bases of the junction left unmatched. CDR3 size: 17 residues.

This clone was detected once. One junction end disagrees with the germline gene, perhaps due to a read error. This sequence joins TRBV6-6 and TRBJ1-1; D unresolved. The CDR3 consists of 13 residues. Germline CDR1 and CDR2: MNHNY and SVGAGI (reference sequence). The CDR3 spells CASSNSLYTEAFF. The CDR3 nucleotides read TGTGCCAGCAGTAACTCCCTGTATACTGAAGCTTTCTTT.

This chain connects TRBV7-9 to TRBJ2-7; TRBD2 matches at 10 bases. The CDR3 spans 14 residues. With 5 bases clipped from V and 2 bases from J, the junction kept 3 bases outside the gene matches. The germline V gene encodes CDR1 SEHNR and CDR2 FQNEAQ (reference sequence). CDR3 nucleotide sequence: TGTGCCAGCAGCATGACTAGCGGGCCCTACGAGCAGTACTTC. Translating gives CASSMTSGPYEQYF.

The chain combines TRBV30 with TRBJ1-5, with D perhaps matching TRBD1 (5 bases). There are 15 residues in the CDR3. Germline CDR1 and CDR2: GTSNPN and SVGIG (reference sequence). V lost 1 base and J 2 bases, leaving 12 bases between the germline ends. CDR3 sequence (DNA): TGTGCCTGGAGTGAAATAAGGGGTGGCAATCAGCCCCAGCATTTT. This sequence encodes CAWSEIRGGNQPQHF. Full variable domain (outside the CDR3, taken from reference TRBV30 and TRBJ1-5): SQTIHQWPATLVQPVGSPLSLECTVEGTSNPNLYWYRQAAGRGLQLLFYSVGIGQISSEVPQNLSASRPQDRQFILSSKKLLLSDSGFYLCAWSEIRGGNQPQHFGDGTRLSIL.

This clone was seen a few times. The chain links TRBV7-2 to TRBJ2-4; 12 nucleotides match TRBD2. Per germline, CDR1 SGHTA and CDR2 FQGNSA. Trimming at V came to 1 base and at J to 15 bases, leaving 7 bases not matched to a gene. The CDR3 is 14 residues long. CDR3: CASSLDPTSGSWYF. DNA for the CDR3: TGTGCCAGCAGCTTAGATCCGACTAGCGGGAGTTGGTACTTC.

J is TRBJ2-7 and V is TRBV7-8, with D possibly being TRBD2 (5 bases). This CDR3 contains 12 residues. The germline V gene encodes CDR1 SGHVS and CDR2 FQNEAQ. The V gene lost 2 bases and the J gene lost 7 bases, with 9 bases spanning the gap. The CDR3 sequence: CASSLHRGEQYF. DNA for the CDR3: TGTGCCAGCAGCTTACATAGAGGGGAGCAGTACTTC. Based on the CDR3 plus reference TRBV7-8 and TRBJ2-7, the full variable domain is GAGVSQSPRYKVAKRGQDVALRCDPISGHVSLFWYQQALGQGPEFLTYFQNEAQLDKSGLPSDRFFAERPEGSVSTLKIQRTQQEDSAVYLCASSLHRGEQYFGPGTRLTVT.

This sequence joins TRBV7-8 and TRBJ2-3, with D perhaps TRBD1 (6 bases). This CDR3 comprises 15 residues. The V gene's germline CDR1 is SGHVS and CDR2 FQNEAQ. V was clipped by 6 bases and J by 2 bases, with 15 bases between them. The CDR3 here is CASSLDSTFTDTQYF. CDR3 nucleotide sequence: TGTGCCAGCAGTTTGGACAGTACTTTCACAGATACGCAGTATTTT.

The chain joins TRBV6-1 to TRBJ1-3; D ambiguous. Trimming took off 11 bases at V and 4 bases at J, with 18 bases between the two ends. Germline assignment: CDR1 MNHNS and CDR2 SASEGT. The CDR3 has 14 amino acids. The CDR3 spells CARRTTECGNTIYF. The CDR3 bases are TGTGCCCGCCGTACCACCGAGTGCGGAAACACCATATATTTT.

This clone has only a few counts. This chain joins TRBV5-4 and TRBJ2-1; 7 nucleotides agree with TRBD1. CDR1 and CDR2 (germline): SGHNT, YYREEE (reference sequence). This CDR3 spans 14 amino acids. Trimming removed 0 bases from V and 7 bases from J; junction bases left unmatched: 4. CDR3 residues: CASSLAGTANEQFF. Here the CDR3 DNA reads TGTGCCAGCAGCTTGGCAGGGACAGCTAATGAGCAGTTCTTC.

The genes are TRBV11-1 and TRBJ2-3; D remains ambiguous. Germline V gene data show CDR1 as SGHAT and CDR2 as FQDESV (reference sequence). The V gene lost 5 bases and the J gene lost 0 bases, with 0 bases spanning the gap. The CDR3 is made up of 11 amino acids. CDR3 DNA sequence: TGTGCCAGCAGCAGCACAGATACGCAGTATTTT. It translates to CASSSTDTQYF. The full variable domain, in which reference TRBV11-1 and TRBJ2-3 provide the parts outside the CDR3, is EAEVAQSPRYKITEKSQAVAFWCDPISGHATLYWYRQILGQGPELLVQFQDESVVDDSQLPKDRFSAERLKGVDSTLKIQPAELGDSAMYLCASSSTDTQYFGPGTRLTVL.

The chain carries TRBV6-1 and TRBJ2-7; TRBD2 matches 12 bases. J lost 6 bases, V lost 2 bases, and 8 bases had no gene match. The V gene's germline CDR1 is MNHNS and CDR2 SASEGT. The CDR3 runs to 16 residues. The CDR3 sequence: CASSEPLAGGPGEQYF. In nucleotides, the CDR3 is TGTGCCAGCAGTGAACCCCTAGCGGGAGGGCCCGGCGAGCAGTACTTC.

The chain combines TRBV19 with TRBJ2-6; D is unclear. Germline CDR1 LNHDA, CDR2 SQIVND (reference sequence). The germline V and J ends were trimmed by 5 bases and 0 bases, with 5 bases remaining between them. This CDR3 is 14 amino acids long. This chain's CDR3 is CASSVGSGANVLTF. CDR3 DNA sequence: TGTGCCAGTAGTGTCGGCTCTGGGGCCAACGTCCTGACTTTC.

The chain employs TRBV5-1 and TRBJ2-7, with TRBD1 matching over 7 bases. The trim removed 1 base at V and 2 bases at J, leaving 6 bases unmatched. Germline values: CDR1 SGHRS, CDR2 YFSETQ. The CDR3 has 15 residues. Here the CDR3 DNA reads TGCGCCAGCAGCTTGTACACAGGGGATGCCTACGAGCAGTACTTC. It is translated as CASSLYTGDAYEQYF.

In nucleotides, the CDR3 is TGTGCCAGCACCTCCCGGGGGGGGCGAGAGCAGTACTTC. This encodes CASTSRGGREQYF. The chain recombines TRBV5-8 with TRBJ2-7; 8 nucleotides line up with TRBD2. Germline trimming cut 6 bases from V and 7 bases from J; bases unmatched to any gene: 9. The V gene's germline CDR1 is SGHTS and CDR2 YDEGEE. This CDR3 spans 13 amino acids. The full variable domain, completed using reference TRBV5-8 and TRBJ2-7, is EAGVTQSPTHLIKTRGQQATLRCSPISGHTSVYWYQQALGLGLQFLLWYDEGEERNRGNFPPRFSGRQFPNYSSELNVNALELEDSALYLCASTSRGGREQYFGPGTRLTVT.

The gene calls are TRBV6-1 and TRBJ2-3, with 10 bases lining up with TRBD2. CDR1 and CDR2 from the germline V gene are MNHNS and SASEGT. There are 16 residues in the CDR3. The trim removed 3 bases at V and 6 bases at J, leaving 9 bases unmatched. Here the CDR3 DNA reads TGTGCCAGCAGTGACCGAGCGGGAGGGGGGGAGGATACGCAGTATTTT. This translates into CASSDRAGGGEDTQYF.

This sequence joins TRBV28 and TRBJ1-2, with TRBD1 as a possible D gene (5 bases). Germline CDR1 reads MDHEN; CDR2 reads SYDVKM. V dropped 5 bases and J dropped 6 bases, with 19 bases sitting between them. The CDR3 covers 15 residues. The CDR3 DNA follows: TGTGCCAGCAGTCCCACCTCCAAGGGGTGGGATGGCTACACCTTC. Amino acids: CASSPTSKGWDGYTF.

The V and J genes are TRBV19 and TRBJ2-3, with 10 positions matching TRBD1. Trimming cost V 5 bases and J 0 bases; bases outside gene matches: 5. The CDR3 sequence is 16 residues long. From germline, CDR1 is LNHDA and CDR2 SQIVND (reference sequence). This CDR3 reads CASSASGQGSTDTQYF. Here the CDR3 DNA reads TGTGCCAGTAGTGCCTCGGGACAGGGGAGCACAGATACGCAGTATTTT.

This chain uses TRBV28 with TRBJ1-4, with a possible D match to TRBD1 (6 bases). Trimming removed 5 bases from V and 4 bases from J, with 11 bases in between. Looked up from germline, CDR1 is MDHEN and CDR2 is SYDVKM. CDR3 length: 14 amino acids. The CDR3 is CASSKQGFNEKLFF. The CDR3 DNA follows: TGTGCCAGCAGTAAACAGGGTTTTAATGAAAAACTGTTTTTT.

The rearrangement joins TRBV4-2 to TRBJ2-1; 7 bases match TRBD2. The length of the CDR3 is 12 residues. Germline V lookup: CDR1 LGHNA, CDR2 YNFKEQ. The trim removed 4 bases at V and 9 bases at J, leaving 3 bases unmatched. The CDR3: CASSPTSVEQFF. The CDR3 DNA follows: TGTGCCAGCAGCCCCACTAGCGTTGAGCAGTTCTTC.

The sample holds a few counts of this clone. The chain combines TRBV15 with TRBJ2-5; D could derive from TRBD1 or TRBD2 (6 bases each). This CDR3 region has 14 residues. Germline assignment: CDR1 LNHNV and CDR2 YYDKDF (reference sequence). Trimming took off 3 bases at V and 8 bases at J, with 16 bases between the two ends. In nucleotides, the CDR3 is TGTGCCACCAGCAGTGGGGGGCCCCAGGACACCCAGTACTTC. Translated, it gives CATSSGGPQDTQYF.

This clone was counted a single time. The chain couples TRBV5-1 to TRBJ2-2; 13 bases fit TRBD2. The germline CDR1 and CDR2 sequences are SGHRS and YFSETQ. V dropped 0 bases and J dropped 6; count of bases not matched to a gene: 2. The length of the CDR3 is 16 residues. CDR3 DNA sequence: TGCGCCAGCAGCTTGGGACTAGCGGGAGGTGCCGGGGAGCTGTTTTTT. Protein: CASSLGLAGGAGELFF.

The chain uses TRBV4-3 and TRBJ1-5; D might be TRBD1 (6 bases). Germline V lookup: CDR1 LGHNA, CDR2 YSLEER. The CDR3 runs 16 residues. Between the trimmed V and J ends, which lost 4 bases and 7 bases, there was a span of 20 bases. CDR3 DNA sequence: TGCGCCAGCAGCCCTACTCGACAGGTTTTAGGGCAGCCCCAGCATTTT. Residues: CASSPTRQVLGQPQHF.

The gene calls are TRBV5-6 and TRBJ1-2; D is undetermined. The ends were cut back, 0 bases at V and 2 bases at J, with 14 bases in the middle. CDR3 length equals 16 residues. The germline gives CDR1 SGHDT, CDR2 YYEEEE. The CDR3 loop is CASSLDTGVSNYGYTF. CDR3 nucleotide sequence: TGTGCCAGCAGCTTGGATACGGGAGTCTCAAACTATGGCTACACCTTC.